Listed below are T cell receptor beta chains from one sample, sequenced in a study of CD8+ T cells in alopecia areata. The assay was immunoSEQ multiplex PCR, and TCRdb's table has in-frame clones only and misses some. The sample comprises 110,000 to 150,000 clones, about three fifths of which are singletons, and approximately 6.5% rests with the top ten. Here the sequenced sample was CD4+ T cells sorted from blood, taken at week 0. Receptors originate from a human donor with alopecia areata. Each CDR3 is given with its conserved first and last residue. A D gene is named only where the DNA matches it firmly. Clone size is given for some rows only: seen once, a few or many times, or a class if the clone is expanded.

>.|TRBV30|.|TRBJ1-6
CAWTTFRNSPLHF
TGTGCCTGGACGACTTTTAGAAATTCACCCCTCCACTTT
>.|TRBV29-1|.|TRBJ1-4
CSVEDQDQGLFF
TGCAGCGTTGAAGATCAGGACCAGGGGCTGTTTTTT
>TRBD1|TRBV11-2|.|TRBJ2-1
CASSLAGTGIWDEQFF
TGTGCCAGCAGCTTAGCGGGGACAGGGATTTGGGATGAGCAGTTCTTC
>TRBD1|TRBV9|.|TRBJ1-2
CASSVGSDRAYGYTF
TGTGCCAGCAGCGTAGGGAGCGACAGGGCCTATGGCTACACCTTC
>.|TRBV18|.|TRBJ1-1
CASSQELAWEAFF
TGTGCCAGCTCACAGGAATTGGCTTGGGAAGCTTTCTTT
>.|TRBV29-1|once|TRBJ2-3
CSSSGTATDTQYF
TGCAGCTCCTCAGGTACCGCCACAGATACGCAGTATTTT
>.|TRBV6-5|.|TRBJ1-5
CASGEGNQPQHF
TGTGCCAGCGGGGAGGGTAATCAGCCCCAGCATTTT
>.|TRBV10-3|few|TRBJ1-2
CAISESGIQGANYGYTF
TGTGCCATCAGTGAGTCTGGTATTCAGGGAGCTAACTATGGCTACACCTTC
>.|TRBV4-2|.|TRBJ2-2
CASSQDYRGANTGELFF
TGTGCCAGCAGCCAAGATTACCGGGGCGCGAACACCGGGGAGCTGTTTTTT
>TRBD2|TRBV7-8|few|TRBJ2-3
CASSPPRRLAGSDTQYF
TGTGCCAGCAGCCCCCCGAGAAGACTAGCGGGGTCAGATACGCAGTATTTT
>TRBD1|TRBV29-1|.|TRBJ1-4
CSAGQGAGNEKLFF
TGCAGCGCCGGACAGGGGGCCGGGAATGAAAAACTGTTTTTT
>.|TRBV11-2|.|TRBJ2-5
CASSPGGPAETQYF
TGTGCCAGCAGCCCCGGTGGACCCGCGGAGACCCAGTACTTC
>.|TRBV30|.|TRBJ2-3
CAWSVLITDTQYF
TGTGCCTGGAGTGTACTTATCACAGATACGCAGTATTTT
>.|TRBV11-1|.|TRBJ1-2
CASSPSGSRYHTF
TGTGCCAGCAGCCCGAGTGGTTCGCGGTACCACACCTTC
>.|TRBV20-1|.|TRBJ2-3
CSALHTDTQYF
TGCAGTGCCCTTCACACAGATACGCAGTATTTT
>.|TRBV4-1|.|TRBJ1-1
CASRRSLLGGTEAFF
TGCGCCAGCAGACGTAGCCTGTTAGGGGGCACTGAAGCTTTCTTT
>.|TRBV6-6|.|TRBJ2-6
CASGSGVSGANVLTF
TGTGCCAGCGGATCAGGGGTGTCTGGGGCCAACGTCCTGACTTTC
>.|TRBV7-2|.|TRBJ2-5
CASSSGLGETQYF
TGTGCCAGCAGCTCCGGACTGGGGGAGACCCAGTACTTC
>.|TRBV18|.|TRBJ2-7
CASSPRPPYEPRNYEQYF
TGTGCCAGCTCACCGCGTCCCCCCTACGAACCTCGCAACTACGAGCAGTACTTC
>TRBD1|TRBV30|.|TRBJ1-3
CAWGTASGNTIYF
TGTGCCTGGGGGACAGCTTCTGGAAACACCATATATTTT
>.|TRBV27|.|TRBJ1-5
CASSLGQSNQPQHF
TGTGCCAGCAGTTTAGGACAGAGCAATCAGCCCCAGCATTTT
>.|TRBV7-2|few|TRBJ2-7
CASSQDIRTSYEQYF
TGTGCCAGCAGCCAAGATATAAGAACCTCCTACGAGCAGTACTTC
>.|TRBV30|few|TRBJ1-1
CAWRFGSGTEAFF
TGTGCCTGGAGGTTCGGATCGGGCACTGAAGCTTTCTTT
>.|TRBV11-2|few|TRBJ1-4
CASSPGATFNEKLFF
TGTGCCAGCAGCCCCGGGGCGACCTTTAATGAAAAACTGTTTTTT
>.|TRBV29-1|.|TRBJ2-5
CSVDSLGETQYF
TGCAGCGTTGACAGTTTAGGGGAGACCCAGTACTTC
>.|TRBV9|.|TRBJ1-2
CASSVGQAKGYGYTF
TGTGCCAGCAGCGTAGGTCAGGCCAAGGGCTATGGCTACACCTTC
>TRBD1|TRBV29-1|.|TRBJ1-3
CSARQGSSGNTIYF
TGCAGCGCTCGACAGGGGAGCTCTGGAAACACCATATATTTT
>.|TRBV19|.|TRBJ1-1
CASSPPEVTEAFF
TGTGCCAGTAGTCCTCCGGAAGTGACTGAAGCTTTCTTT
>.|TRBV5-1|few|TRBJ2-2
CASRWGINGGELFF
TGCGCCAGCCGATGGGGGATTAATGGCGGGGAGCTGTTTTTT
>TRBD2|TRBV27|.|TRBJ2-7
CASSLTRGGSYEQYF
TGTGCCAGCAGTTTGACGCGGGGGGGCAGTTACGAGCAGTACTTC
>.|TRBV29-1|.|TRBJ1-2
CSVDPGGDGYTF
TGCAGCGTTGATCCGGGGGGCGACGGCTACACCTTC
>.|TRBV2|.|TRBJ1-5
CASSDWGSRQPQHF
TGTGCCAGCAGTGATTGGGGCTCGCGACAGCCCCAGCATTTT
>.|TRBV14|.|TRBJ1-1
CASSHQWDTEAFF
TGTGCCAGCAGCCATCAGTGGGACACTGAAGCTTTCTTT
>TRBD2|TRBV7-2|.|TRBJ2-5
CASSLTSGPRETQYF
TGTGCCAGCAGCCTCACTAGCGGGCCTAGGGAGACCCAGTACTTC
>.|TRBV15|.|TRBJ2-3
CATRGASTDTQYF
TGTGCCACCCGTGGAGCTAGCACAGATACGCAGTATTTT
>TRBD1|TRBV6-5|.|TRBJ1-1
CASSARTGWNTEAFF
TGTGCCAGCAGTGCCCGGACAGGTTGGAACACTGAAGCTTTCTTT
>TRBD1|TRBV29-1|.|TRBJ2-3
CSVAKTGGLVDTQYF
TGCAGCGTGGCCAAGACAGGGGGCCTTGTGGATACGCAGTATTTT
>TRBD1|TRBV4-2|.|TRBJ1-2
CASSRQGANYGYTF
TGTGCCAGCAGCCGACAGGGGGCGAACTATGGCTACACCTTC
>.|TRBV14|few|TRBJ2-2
CASSQVRPYNTGELFF
TGTGCCAGCAGCCAAGTGAGGCCCTACAACACCGGGGAGCTGTTTTTT
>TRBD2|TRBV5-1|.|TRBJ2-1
CASSTGSLAGLYNEQFF
TGCGCCAGCAGCACCGGAAGTCTAGCGGGGCTGTACAATGAGCAGTTCTTC